This T cell receptor beta chain was identified in a study of blood T cell repertoires in COVID-19. Study-wide background: The origin of the acute and convalescent COVID-19 samples was the United States, Italy and Spain.

This clone was seen once. The CDR3 covers 16 residues. CDR1 is SGHNT and CDR2 is YYREEE in the germline V gene (reference sequence). V gave up 3 bases and J gave up 3 bases; unmatched junction bases: 2. In the authors' workflow: Reference gene primers were amplified, and this amplification served to estimate nucleated cell counts. TCRdb's table, derived via immunoSEQ multiplex PCR, lists solely in-frame clones and lacks some. Clonal size and the V and J genes are those of that table, whereas D and trimming came from the DNA. The table records about 300,000 clones, roughly nine tenths of them present only once. While infection was still active, Seattle patients were enrolled and then followed longitudinally.

The sequencing sample was made of peripheral blood. The sequence derives from a woman aged 25 to 39 with COVID-19, enrolled during active disease. The chain joins TRBV5-4 to TRBJ2-2; 13 nucleotides align to TRBD2. In DNA, the CDR3 is TGTGCCAGCAGCTCACTAGCGGGGGGGCACACCGGGGAGCTGTTTTTT. This sequence encodes CASSSLAGGHTGELFF.